This entry describes one TCR beta chain. The antigen is not known. The sample is drawn from a study of shared clonotypes between healthy human individuals. Looking at the study overall: CD8 memory received one plate per donor, CD8 naive two, CD4 memory three and CD4 naive three. Overall study findings and caveats: Generation probabilities were higher for clonotypes shared across all four sorted-subset donors than for unshared ones. Generally, naive subsets came out with larger estimated richness than memory subsets.

Germline V CDR1 and CDR2: MGHRA, YSYEKL. The CDR3 loop spans 16 amino acids. V lost 2 bases, J lost 0 bases, and 11 bases lay in between. Using immunoSEQ multiplex PCR, the repertoire was profiled, and TCRdb retains in-frame clones only, with some absent. The table has over a million clones, 65% to 80% seen once. The sequence derives from a young man in good health. The chain combines TRBV4-1 with TRBJ2-1; the D gene is possibly TRBD1 (6 bases). Sequenced material: memory CD4+ T cells sorted from blood. This sample's subset: CD45RA-negative fraction. CDR3 in amino acids: CASSQPTGNSYNEQFF. CDR3 DNA sequence: TGCGCCAGCAGCCAACCTACAGGGAACTCCTACAATGAGCAGTTCTTC.